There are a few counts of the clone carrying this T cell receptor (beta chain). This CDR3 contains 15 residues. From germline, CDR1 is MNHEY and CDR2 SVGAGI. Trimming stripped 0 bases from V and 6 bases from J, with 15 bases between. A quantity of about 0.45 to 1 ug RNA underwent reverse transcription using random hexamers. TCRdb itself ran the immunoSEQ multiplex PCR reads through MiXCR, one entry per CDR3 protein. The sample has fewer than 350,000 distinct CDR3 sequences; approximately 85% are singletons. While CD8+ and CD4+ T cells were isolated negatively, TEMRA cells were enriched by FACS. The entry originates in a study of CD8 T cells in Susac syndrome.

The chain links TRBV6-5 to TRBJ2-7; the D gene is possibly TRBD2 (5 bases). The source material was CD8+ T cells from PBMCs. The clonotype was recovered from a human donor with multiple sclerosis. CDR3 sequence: CASSYSWTSTLEQYF. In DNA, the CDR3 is TGTGCCAGCAGTTACTCTTGGACTTCGACCCTCGAGCAGTACTTC.